The next 6 T cell receptor beta chains were all read from a single sample in a study of patients and donors after allogeneic stem cell transplantation. TCRdb itself ran the RT-PCR reads through MiXCR, one entry per CDR3 protein. This table holds 150,000 to 200,000 distinct CDR3 sequences, 24% found once. Sequencing was done on a sample of blood, either unsorted or a sorted T cell fraction (not recorded which). The receptors stem from a human donor who was either an allogeneic HSCT recipient or a stem cell or donor lymphocyte infusion donor (not recorded which). It is not recorded whose cells these are; they may come from a transplant donor.

The gene calls are TRBV20-1 and TRBJ2-1; D not certain. The V end was cut by 0 bases, the J end by 0 bases, with 6 bases between. The germline V gene encodes CDR1 DFQATT and CDR2 SNEGSKA (reference sequence). The CDR3 loop spans 14 amino acids. In nucleotides, the CDR3 is TGCAGTGCTAGAGAAGGTAGCTCCTACAATGAGCAGTTCTTC. Its protein product is CSAREGSSYNEQFF.

Only a few counts were recorded for this clonotype. J is TRBJ1-1 and V is TRBV14; no definite D call. The CDR3 consists of 13 residues. V lost 1 base, J lost 1 base, and 4 bases lay in between. Germline CDR1 is SGHDN and CDR2 is FVKESK. The CDR3 nucleotides are TGTGCCAGCAGCCAAGCCAGGAACACTGAAGCTTTCTTT. This gives the protein CASSQARNTEAFF.

This clonotype appeared a few times. This chain uses TRBV18 with TRBJ2-5, with D tentatively TRBD1 (6 bases). The CDR3 is made up of 14 amino acids. The V end was cut by 2 bases, the J end by 2 bases, with 9 bases between. Germline lookup yields CDR1 KGHSH and CDR2 LQKENI. Here the CDR3 DNA reads TGTGCCAGCTCACCAGGACAGCCACAAGAGACCCAGTACTTC. Translated, it gives CASSPGQPQETQYF. Filled out from reference TRBV18 and TRBJ2-5, the complete variable domain reads NAGVMQNPRHLVRRRGQEARLRCSPMKGHSHVYWYRQLPEEGLKFMVYLQKENIIDESGMPKERFSAEFPKEGPSILRIQQVVRGDSAAYFCASSPGQPQETQYFGPGTRLLVL.

The V call is TRBV24-1, the J call TRBJ2-7, with 7 bases lining up with TRBD1. Trimming cost V 2 bases and J 1 base; bases outside gene matches: 7. There are 16 residues in the CDR3. CDR1 is KGHDR, CDR2 SFDVKD, per germline. CDR3 protein: CATSDSTGPLSYEQYF. CDR3 DNA: TGTGCCACCAGTGATTCGACAGGGCCCCTATCCTACGAGCAGTACTTC.

The chain couples TRBV11-1 to TRBJ2-3, with 7 bases fitting TRBD1. CDR1 SGHAT and CDR2 FQDESV come from the germline V gene (reference sequence). With 2 bases clipped from V and 1 base from J, the junction kept 6 bases outside the gene matches. The CDR3 length is 16 residues. The chain's CDR3 is CASSLNRGLGTDTQYF. In nucleotides, the CDR3 is TGTGCCAGCAGCTTAAACAGGGGATTGGGCACAGATACGCAGTATTTT.

The rearrangement links TRBV10-3 to TRBJ2-7, with D unclear. CDR1 is ENHRY and CDR2 is SYGVKD in the germline V gene. This CDR3 has 13 amino acids. Trimming took off 4 bases at V and 3 bases at J, with 10 bases between the two ends. CDR3 nucleotides: TGTGCCATCAGTGTGTACGGTCTCTACGAGCAGTACTTC. It codes for CAISVYGLYEQYF.